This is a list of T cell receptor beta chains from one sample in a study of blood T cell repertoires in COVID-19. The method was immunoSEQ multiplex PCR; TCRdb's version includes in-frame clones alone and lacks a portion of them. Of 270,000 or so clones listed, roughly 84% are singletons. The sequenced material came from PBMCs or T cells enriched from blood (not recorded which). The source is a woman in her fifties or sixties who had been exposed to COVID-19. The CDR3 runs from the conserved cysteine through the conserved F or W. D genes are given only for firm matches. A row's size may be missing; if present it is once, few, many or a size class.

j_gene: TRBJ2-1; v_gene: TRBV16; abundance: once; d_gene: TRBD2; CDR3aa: CASSQSIAGDNEQFF; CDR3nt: TGTGCCAGCAGCCAATCGATAGCGGGGGACAATGAGCAGTTCTTC
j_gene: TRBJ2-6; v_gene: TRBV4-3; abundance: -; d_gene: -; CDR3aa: CASSQDFEHSGANVLTF; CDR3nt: TGCGCCAGCAGCCAAGATTTTGAGCACTCTGGGGCCAACGTCCTGACTTTC
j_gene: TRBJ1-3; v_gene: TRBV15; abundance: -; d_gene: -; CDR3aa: CATSRGTGLSGNTIYF; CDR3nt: TGTGCCACCAGCAGAGGGACGGGGTTATCTGGAAACACCATATATTTT
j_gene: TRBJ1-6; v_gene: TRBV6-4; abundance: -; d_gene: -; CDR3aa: CASSEGLDSPLHF; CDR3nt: TGTGCCAGCAGTGAAGGACTAGATTCACCCCTCCACTTT
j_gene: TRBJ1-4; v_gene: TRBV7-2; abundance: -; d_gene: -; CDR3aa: CASSPQVGLTNEKLFF; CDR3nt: TGTGCCAGCAGCCCACAAGTGGGCCTTACTAATGAAAAACTGTTTTTT
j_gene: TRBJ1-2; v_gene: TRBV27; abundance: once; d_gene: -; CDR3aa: CASSVTRREALTNYGYTF; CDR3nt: TGTGCCAGCAGCGTAACAAGGAGGGAGGCCCTTACTAACTATGGCTACACCTTC
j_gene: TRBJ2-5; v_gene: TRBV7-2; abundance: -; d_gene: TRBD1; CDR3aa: CASSLGGTDETQYF; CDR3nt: TGTGCCAGCAGCTTAGGGGGGACAGACGAGACCCAGTACTTC
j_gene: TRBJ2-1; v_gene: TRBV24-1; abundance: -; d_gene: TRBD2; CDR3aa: CATSAFREGEQFF; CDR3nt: TGTGCCACCAGTGCCTTTAGGGAGGGAGAGCAGTTCTTC
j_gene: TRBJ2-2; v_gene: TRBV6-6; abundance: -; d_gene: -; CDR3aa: CASSLSSGGELFF; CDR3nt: TGTGCCAGCAGTCTCTCTTCCGGCGGGGAGCTGTTTTTT
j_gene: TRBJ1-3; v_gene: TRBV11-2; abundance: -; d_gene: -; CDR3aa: CASSLERSGNTIYF; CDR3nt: TGTGCCAGCAGCTTGGAGAGGTCTGGAAACACCATATATTTT
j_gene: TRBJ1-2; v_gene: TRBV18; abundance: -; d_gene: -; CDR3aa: CASSPRGDLGYTF; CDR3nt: TGTGCCAGCTCACCACGGGGGGACCTAGGCTACACCTTC
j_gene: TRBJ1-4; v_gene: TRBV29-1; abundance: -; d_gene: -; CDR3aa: CSVLQVGEKLFF; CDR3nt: TGCAGCGTCTTGCAGGTTGGGGAAAAACTGTTTTTT
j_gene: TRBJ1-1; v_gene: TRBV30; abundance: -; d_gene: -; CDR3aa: CAARKEVYTEAFF; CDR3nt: TGTGCCGCCCGCAAGGAGGTATACACTGAAGCTTTCTTT
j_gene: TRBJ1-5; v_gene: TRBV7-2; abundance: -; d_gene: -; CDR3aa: CASTIRGGQPQHF; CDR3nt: TGTGCCAGCACCATTCGGGGGGGCCAGCCCCAGCATTTT
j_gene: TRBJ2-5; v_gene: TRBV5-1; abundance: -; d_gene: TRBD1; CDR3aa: CASSFGTGNQETQYF; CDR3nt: TGCGCCAGCAGCTTCGGGACAGGGAATCAAGAGACCCAGTACTTC
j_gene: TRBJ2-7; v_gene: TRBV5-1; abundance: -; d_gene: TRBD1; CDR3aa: CASNSGGYEQYF; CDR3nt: TGCGCCAGCAACTCAGGGGGCTACGAGCAGTACTTC
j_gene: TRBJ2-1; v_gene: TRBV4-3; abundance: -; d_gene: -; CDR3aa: CASSQEIGRRDEQFF; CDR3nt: TGCGCCAGCAGCCAAGAAATCGGACGGCGGGATGAGCAGTTCTTC
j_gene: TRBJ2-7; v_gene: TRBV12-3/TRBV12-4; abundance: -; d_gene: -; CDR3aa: CASTHGLVYEQYF; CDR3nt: TGTGCCAGCACCCATGGACTGGTGTACGAGCAGTACTTC
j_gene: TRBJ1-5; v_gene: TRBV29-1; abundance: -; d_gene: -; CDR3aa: CSAGDNANQPQHF; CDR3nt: TGCAGCGCTGGGGACAACGCTAATCAGCCCCAGCATTTT
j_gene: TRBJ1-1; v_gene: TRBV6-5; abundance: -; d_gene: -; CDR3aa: CASTLVRGVTEAFF; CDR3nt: TGTGCCAGCACCTTGGTCCGGGGGGTCACTGAAGCTTTCTTT
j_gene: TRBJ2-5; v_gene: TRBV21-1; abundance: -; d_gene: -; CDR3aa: CASNPSGGIIETQYF; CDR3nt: TGTGCCAGCAACCCTAGCGGGGGGATCATAGAGACCCAGTACTTC
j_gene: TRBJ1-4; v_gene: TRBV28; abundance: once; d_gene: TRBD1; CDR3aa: CASSDATGRANEKLFF; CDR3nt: TGTGCCAGCAGCGACGCGACAGGGCGGGCTAATGAAAAACTGTTTTTT
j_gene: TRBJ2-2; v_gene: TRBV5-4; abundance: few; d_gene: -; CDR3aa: CASSLEGGAGELFF; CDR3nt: TGTGCCAGCAGCTTGGAAGGAGGGGCCGGGGAGCTGTTTTTT
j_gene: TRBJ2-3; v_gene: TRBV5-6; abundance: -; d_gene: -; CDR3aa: CASSYMGETSTDTQYF; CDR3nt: TGTGCCAGCAGCTACATGGGCGAAACTAGCACAGATACGCAGTATTTT
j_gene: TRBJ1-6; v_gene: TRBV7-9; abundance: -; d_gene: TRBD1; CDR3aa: CASSLIGGQGNSPLHF; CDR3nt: TGTGCCAGCAGCTTAATCGGGGGACAGGGGAATTCACCCCTCCACTTT
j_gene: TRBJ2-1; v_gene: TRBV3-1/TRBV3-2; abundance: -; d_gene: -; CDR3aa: CASSQRGNEQFF; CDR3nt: TGTGCCAGCAGCCAAAGGGGTAATGAGCAGTTCTTC
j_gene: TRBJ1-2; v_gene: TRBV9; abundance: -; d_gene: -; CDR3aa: CASSTNQGGGYTF; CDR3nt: TGTGCCAGCAGCACGAACCAGGGAGGGGGCTACACCTTC
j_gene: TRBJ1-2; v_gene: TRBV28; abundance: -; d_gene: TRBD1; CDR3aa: CASSFPGGYYGYTF; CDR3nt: TGTGCCAGCAGTTTCCCAGGGGGCTACTATGGCTACACCTTC
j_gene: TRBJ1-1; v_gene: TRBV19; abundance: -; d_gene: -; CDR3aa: CASEGGTEAFF; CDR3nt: TGTGCCAGTGAAGGGGGCACTGAAGCTTTCTTT
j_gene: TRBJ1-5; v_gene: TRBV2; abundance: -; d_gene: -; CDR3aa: CATSTGTSNQPQHF; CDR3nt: TGTGCCACCTCTACAGGGACGAGCAATCAGCCCCAGCATTTT
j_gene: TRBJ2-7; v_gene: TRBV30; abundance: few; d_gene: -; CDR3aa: CASASGYEQYF; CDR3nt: TGTGCCAGTGCCAGTGGCTACGAGCAGTACTTC